The 5 T cell receptor beta chains below come from one sample, sequenced in a study of T cell changes during pregnancy in multiple sclerosis. Generated by immunoSEQ multiplex PCR, the TCRdb table keeps only in-frame clones and is missing some. The sample records tens of thousands of clones, around 90% being singletons. Sequencing used peripheral blood, obtained in the first trimester of pregnancy. These receptors were collected from a female donor in good health, enrolled as a control in a pregnancy study.

The rearrangement links TRBV21-1 to TRBJ2-5; TRBD1, as called in the table, went unchecked against the DNA. TRBV21-1 represents a pseudogene. CDR3 length: 17 amino acids. This CDR3 is CASSPGPGTGYEETQYF. The CDR3 nucleotides are TGTGCCAGCAGCCCGGGTCCCGGGACAGGGTACGAAGAGACCCAGTACTTC.

The gene calls are TRBV7-3 and TRBJ2-1, with TRBD2 matching 12 bases. CDR3 size: 16 residues. V lost 4 bases, J lost 10 bases, and 11 bases stayed unmatched. Germline V lookup: CDR1 SGHTA, CDR2 FQGTGA. The CDR3 loop reads CASSSVGLAGGSEQFF. The CDR3 region has the DNA TGTGCCAGCAGCTCGGTAGGGCTAGCGGGGGGGAGCGAGCAGTTCTTC.

This chain joins TRBV5-1 and TRBJ2-1; D may be TRBD2 (6 bases). CDR3 length: 17 residues. The germline V gene has CDR1 SGHRS and CDR2 YFSETQ. V gave up 1 base and J gave up 7 bases, with 21 bases separating them. The DNA for the CDR3 is TGCGCCAGCAGCTTGTTTGCGGGGTCCCGGTTCGGGAATGAGCAGTTCTTC. Residues: CASSLFAGSRFGNEQFF.

By share, this clone ranks as medium-sized. V and J are TRBV9 and TRBJ1-5, with 7 bases lining up with TRBD1. Looked up from germline, CDR1 is SGDLS and CDR2 is YYNGEE. V lost 4 bases, J lost 2 bases, and 6 bases stayed unmatched. The CDR3 loop spans 15 amino acids. CDR3 bases: TGTGCCAGCAGCCCTACAGGGGCCGGCAATCAGCCCCAGCATTTT. Translating gives CASSPTGAGNQPQHF.

This clone was recorded a few times. V and J are TRBV6-5 and TRBJ1-1; D possibly corresponds to TRBD1 (5 bases). The CDR3 contains 13 residues. CDR1 and CDR2 from the germline V gene are MNHEY and SVGAGI. V lost 6 bases, J lost 4 bases, and 12 bases lay in between. DNA of the CDR3: TGTGCCAGCAGGAGTCAGGGCACCACTGAAGCTTTCTTT. Residues: CASRSQGTTEAFF.